The present T cell receptor (beta chain) was sequenced within a study of cytomegalovirus exposure and HLA in healthy donors. Findings and caveats of the study: Presence/absence analyses took donor sequencing depth as roughly uniform.

Researchers ran the PCR with 60 Vbeta and 13 Jbeta primers. TCRdb's copy holds only in-frame clones and misses some; the assay was immunoSEQ multiplex PCR. The sample has some 120,000 clones; about 70% are singletons. This clone was seen a handful of times. Its antigen is unidentified. The germline CDR1 and CDR2 sequences are GTSNPN and SVGIG (reference sequence). There are 14 residues in the CDR3. V dropped 4 bases and J dropped 0 bases, with 9 bases sitting between them. J is TRBJ2-2 and V is TRBV30; D remains unclear. This clonotype originated in a woman between 55 and 75 years old in good health and CMV-seropositive. The specimen was PBMCs. The CDR3 spells CAWTLAANTGELFF. CDR3 coding DNA: TGTGCCTGGACGCTGGCAGCGAACACCGGGGAGCTGTTTTTT.